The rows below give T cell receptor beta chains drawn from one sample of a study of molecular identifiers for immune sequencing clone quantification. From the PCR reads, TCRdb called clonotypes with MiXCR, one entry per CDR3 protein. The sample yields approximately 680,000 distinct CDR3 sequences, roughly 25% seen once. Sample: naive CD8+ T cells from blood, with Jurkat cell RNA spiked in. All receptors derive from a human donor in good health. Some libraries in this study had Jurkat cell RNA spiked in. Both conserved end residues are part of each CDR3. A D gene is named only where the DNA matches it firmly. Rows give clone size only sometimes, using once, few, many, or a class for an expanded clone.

CDR3 protein: CASSPHWGGVKETQYF
CDR3 DNA: TGTGCCAGCAGTCCCCATTGGGGGGGAGTAAAAGAGACCCAGTACTTC
D gene: TRBD2
clone size: NA
J gene: TRBJ2-5
V gene: TRBV28

CDR3 protein: CASRDRGAYEQYF
CDR3 DNA: TGTGCCAGCAGGGATAGGGGAGCCTACGAGCAGTACTTC
D gene: NA
clone size: many
J gene: TRBJ2-7
V gene: TRBV6-5

CDR3 protein: CASSLSEGMNTEAFF
CDR3 DNA: TGTGCCAGCAGTTTAAGTGAGGGAATGAACACTGAAGCTTTCTTT
D gene: NA
clone size: many
J gene: TRBJ1-1
V gene: TRBV28

CDR3 protein: CATSDPRTRGQPQHF
CDR3 DNA: TGTGCCACCAGTGATCCCCGGACCCGAGGGCAGCCCCAGCATTTT
D gene: NA
clone size: NA
J gene: TRBJ1-5
V gene: TRBV24-1

CDR3 protein: CASSQDTGREETQYF
CDR3 DNA: TGCGCCAGCAGCCAAGATACAGGACGTGAAGAGACCCAGTACTTC
D gene: NA
clone size: many
J gene: TRBJ2-5
V gene: TRBV4-3

CDR3 protein: CASRQGLSSEAFF
CDR3 DNA: TGCGCCAGCAGACAGGGGCTCAGCTCTGAAGCTTTCTTT
D gene: TRBD1
clone size: NA
J gene: TRBJ1-1
V gene: TRBV4-3

CDR3 protein: CASSPSRDSYNSPLHF
CDR3 DNA: TGCGCCAGCAGCCCCTCACGGGACTCCTATAATTCACCCCTCCACTTT
D gene: NA
clone size: NA
J gene: TRBJ1-6
V gene: TRBV5-1

CDR3 protein: CASSVGTGDENTIYF
CDR3 DNA: TGTGCCAGCAGCGTAGGGACAGGGGATGAAAACACCATATATTTT
D gene: TRBD1
clone size: NA
J gene: TRBJ1-3
V gene: TRBV9

CDR3 protein: CASSSWQESSYEQYF
CDR3 DNA: TGTGCCAGCAGTTCATGGCAGGAAAGCTCCTACGAGCAGTACTTC
D gene: NA
clone size: NA
J gene: TRBJ2-7
V gene: TRBV27

CDR3 protein: CASTPGTAGEQYF
CDR3 DNA: TGTGCCAGCACCCCCGGGACAGCCGGCGAGCAGTACTTC
D gene: TRBD1
clone size: many
J gene: TRBJ2-7
V gene: TRBV6-5

CDR3 protein: CASSLEWGSLNTEAFF
CDR3 DNA: TGTGCCAGCAGCTTAGAGTGGGGTAGTTTGAACACTGAAGCTTTCTTT
D gene: NA
clone size: NA
J gene: TRBJ1-1
V gene: TRBV7-6

CDR3 protein: CSVHFGTNGAFF
CDR3 DNA: TGCAGCGTTCATTTCGGGACAAATGGAGCTTTCTTT
D gene: NA
clone size: few
J gene: TRBJ1-1
V gene: TRBV29-1

CDR3 protein: CASSLAGGGAPYNEQFF
CDR3 DNA: TGCGCCAGCAGCCTGGCCGGCGGGGGGGCTCCCTACAATGAGCAGTTCTTC
D gene: TRBD2
clone size: few
J gene: TRBJ2-1
V gene: TRBV5-1

CDR3 protein: CASGRGWGNQPQHF
CDR3 DNA: TGTGCCAGCGGTCGGGGATGGGGCAATCAGCCCCAGCATTTT
D gene: NA
clone size: few
J gene: TRBJ1-5
V gene: TRBV6-1

CDR3 protein: CASSHREFVDEQFF
CDR3 DNA: TGTGCCAGCAGCCACCGGGAGTTCGTCGATGAGCAGTTCTTC
D gene: NA
clone size: few
J gene: TRBJ2-1
V gene: TRBV25-1

CDR3 protein: CASSHSYNEQFF
CDR3 DNA: TGCGCCAGCTCCCACTCCTACAATGAGCAGTTCTTC
D gene: NA
clone size: many
J gene: TRBJ2-1
V gene: TRBV5-1

CDR3 protein: CAGSLDSSGFLDEQYF
CDR3 DNA: TGTGCCGGCAGCCTGGACAGTAGCGGGTTTCTTGACGAGCAGTACTTC
D gene: NA
clone size: NA
J gene: TRBJ2-7
V gene: TRBV5-5

CDR3 protein: CASRTPDNEQFF
CDR3 DNA: TGTGCCAGCCGAACTCCAGACAATGAGCAGTTCTTC
D gene: NA
clone size: NA
J gene: TRBJ2-1
V gene: TRBV3-1

CDR3 protein: CASSGGVYQPQHF
CDR3 DNA: TGTGCCAGCAGCGGGGGGGTATATCAGCCCCAGCATTTT
D gene: NA
clone size: many
J gene: TRBJ1-5
V gene: TRBV7-9

CDR3 protein: CAASRDWGTSSYNEQFF
CDR3 DNA: TGTGCCGCCAGCAGAGATTGGGGGACTAGCTCCTACAATGAGCAGTTCTTC
D gene: TRBD2
clone size: NA
J gene: TRBJ2-1
V gene: TRBV15

CDR3 protein: CASINSQDSPLHF
CDR3 DNA: TGTGCCAGCATCAACAGCCAAGATTCACCCCTCCACTTT
D gene: NA
clone size: NA
J gene: TRBJ1-6
V gene: TRBV2

CDR3 protein: CASSLARDPYGYTF
CDR3 DNA: TGCGCCAGCAGCTTGGCCAGGGACCCATATGGCTACACCTTC
D gene: NA
clone size: many
J gene: TRBJ1-2
V gene: TRBV5-1

CDR3 protein: CASSQVPESSEAYEQYF
CDR3 DNA: TGCGCCAGCAGCCAGGTTCCAGAGTCTAGCGAGGCCTACGAGCAGTACTTC
D gene: NA
clone size: few
J gene: TRBJ2-7
V gene: TRBV4-1

CDR3 protein: CASRTGTQGSYTQYF
CDR3 DNA: TGTGCCAGCAGAACCGGGACCCAAGGTAGTTATACGCAGTATTTT
D gene: NA
clone size: NA
J gene: TRBJ2-3
V gene: TRBV6-6

CDR3 protein: CASSPATKNTEAFF
CDR3 DNA: TGTGCCAGCAGCCCCGCGACAAAGAACACTGAAGCTTTCTTT
D gene: NA
clone size: many
J gene: TRBJ1-1
V gene: TRBV6-2/TRBV6-3

CDR3 protein: CSALDIYNEKFF
CDR3 DNA: TGCAGCGCCTTGGACATATACAATGAGAAGTTCTTC
D gene: NA
clone size: NA
J gene: TRBJ2-1
V gene: TRBV29-1

CDR3 protein: CASSLEQTSGSTQYF
CDR3 DNA: TGTGCCAGCAGCTTAGAGCAAACTAGCGGGAGTACCCAGTACTTC
D gene: TRBD2
clone size: NA
J gene: TRBJ2-5
V gene: TRBV7-2

CDR3 protein: CASSLYARTYEQYF
CDR3 DNA: TGTGCCAGCAGTTTATATGCCAGGACCTACGAGCAGTACTTC
D gene: NA
clone size: NA
J gene: TRBJ2-7
V gene: TRBV28

CDR3 protein: CASKGLGGLSGANVRTF
CDR3 DNA: TGTGCCAGCAAGGGGCTCGGGGGGTTATCTGGGGCCAACGTCCGGACTTTC
D gene: TRBD2
clone size: NA
J gene: TRBJ2-6
V gene: TRBV12-3/TRBV12-4

CDR3 protein: CASSLGQTYYGYTF
CDR3 DNA: TGTGCCAGCAGTTTGGGACAGACATACTATGGCTACACCTTC
D gene: TRBD1
clone size: NA
J gene: TRBJ1-2
V gene: TRBV12-3/TRBV12-4

CDR3 protein: CSVEDHDNYYGYTF
CDR3 DNA: TGCAGCGTTGAAGACCACGATAACTACTATGGCTACACCTTC
D gene: NA
clone size: many
J gene: TRBJ1-2
V gene: TRBV29-1

CDR3 protein: CASLIRDRGHQETQYF
CDR3 DNA: TGTGCCAGCCTAATCCGGGACAGGGGCCACCAAGAGACCCAGTACTTC
D gene: TRBD1
clone size: few
J gene: TRBJ2-5
V gene: TRBV2

CDR3 protein: CASSLKDRQDTQYF
CDR3 DNA: TGTGCCAGCAGTTTAAAAGATCGCCAAGACACCCAGTACTTC
D gene: NA
clone size: NA
J gene: TRBJ2-5
V gene: TRBV12-3/TRBV12-4

CDR3 protein: CARGLDGAGGLTDTQYF
CDR3 DNA: TGTGCCCGGGGACTCGACGGAGCGGGGGGCCTGACAGATACGCAGTATTTT
D gene: TRBD2
clone size: many
J gene: TRBJ2-3
V gene: TRBV30

CDR3 protein: CASSWTDASTDTQYF
CDR3 DNA: TGTGCCAGCAGTTGGACAGATGCTAGCACAGATACGCAGTATTTT
D gene: NA
clone size: many
J gene: TRBJ2-3
V gene: TRBV12-3/TRBV12-4

CDR3 protein: CASSFPESRESYNEQFF
CDR3 DNA: TGTGCCAGCAGTTTTCCTGAGTCACGGGAATCCTACAATGAGCAGTTCTTC
D gene: NA
clone size: NA
J gene: TRBJ2-1
V gene: TRBV12-3/TRBV12-4

CDR3 protein: CASSLTGSYEQYF
CDR3 DNA: TGTGCCAGCAGTTTGACAGGGTCCTACGAGCAGTACTTC
D gene: TRBD1
clone size: many
J gene: TRBJ2-7
V gene: TRBV27

CDR3 protein: CASSSGTPGAEKLFF
CDR3 DNA: TGTGCCAGCAGCTCCGGGACACCCGGGGCTGAAAAACTGTTTTTT
D gene: NA
clone size: NA
J gene: TRBJ1-4
V gene: TRBV6-5

CDR3 protein: CASSYSNTALRTGELFF
CDR3 DNA: TGTGCCAGCAGTTATTCTAATACAGCCCTGAGGACCGGGGAGCTGTTTTTT
D gene: NA
clone size: many
J gene: TRBJ2-2
V gene: TRBV6-5

CDR3 protein: CASSPLGREGEAFF
CDR3 DNA: TGTGCCAGCAGCCCACTGGGCAGGGAAGGGGAAGCTTTCTTT
D gene: NA
clone size: NA
J gene: TRBJ1-1
V gene: TRBV7-9

CDR3 protein: CASSQPGSTDTQYF
CDR3 DNA: TGTGCCAGCAGCCAACCCGGGAGCACAGATACGCAGTATTTT
D gene: NA
clone size: NA
J gene: TRBJ2-3
V gene: TRBV3-1

CDR3 protein: CASSPSPVVYGELFF
CDR3 DNA: TGTGCCAGCAGTCCCAGCCCCGTGGTGTACGGGGAGCTGTTTTTT
D gene: NA
clone size: NA
J gene: TRBJ2-2
V gene: TRBV12-3/TRBV12-4

CDR3 protein: CSARQSPTGGIEVLNYGYTF
CDR3 DNA: TGCAGTGCTAGGCAGTCACCGACAGGGGGCATCGAGGTCCTCAACTATGGCTACACCTTC
D gene: TRBD1
clone size: few
J gene: TRBJ1-2
V gene: TRBV20-1

CDR3 protein: CASTRDRGRPGELFF
CDR3 DNA: TGTGCCAGTACCCGGGACAGGGGGCGCCCCGGGGAGCTGTTTTTT
D gene: TRBD1
clone size: NA
J gene: TRBJ2-2
V gene: TRBV19

CDR3 protein: CASIGGEQGNTEAFF
CDR3 DNA: TGTGCCAGTATAGGAGGGGAACAGGGGAACACTGAAGCTTTCTTT
D gene: NA
clone size: NA
J gene: TRBJ1-1
V gene: TRBV19

CDR3 protein: CASSARLQDEAFF
CDR3 DNA: TGTGCCAGCAGCGCCCGTTTACAGGATGAAGCTTTCTTT
D gene: NA
clone size: many
J gene: TRBJ1-1
V gene: TRBV7-9

CDR3 protein: CASSKGQGSLGNQPQHF
CDR3 DNA: TGTGCCAGCAGTAAGGGACAGGGAAGTCTTGGCAATCAGCCCCAGCATTTT
D gene: TRBD1
clone size: many
J gene: TRBJ1-5
V gene: TRBV6-2/TRBV6-3

CDR3 protein: CSVHTSGRPNEQFF
CDR3 DNA: TGCAGCGTTCATACTAGCGGGAGGCCCAATGAGCAGTTCTTC
D gene: TRBD2
clone size: NA
J gene: TRBJ2-1
V gene: TRBV29-1

CDR3 protein: CASSQDLTEDRNSPLHF
CDR3 DNA: TGTGCCAGCAGCCAAGATTTGACGGAGGATCGGAATTCACCCCTCCACTTT
D gene: NA
clone size: NA
J gene: TRBJ1-6
V gene: TRBV14

CDR3 protein: CASSLDLPSSSTDTQYF
CDR3 DNA: TGTGCCAGCAGCTTGGACCTCCCCAGCAGCAGCACAGATACACAGTATTTT
D gene: NA
clone size: once
J gene: TRBJ2-3
V gene: TRBV5-6

CDR3 protein: CASSPGLAEHTGELFF
CDR3 DNA: TGCGCCAGCAGCCCGGGACTAGCGGAGCACACCGGGGAGCTGTTTTTT
D gene: TRBD2
clone size: many
J gene: TRBJ2-2
V gene: TRBV5-1

CDR3 protein: CASSFAGTALNYGYTF
CDR3 DNA: TGTGCCAGCAGTTTCGCCGGGACAGCGTTAAACTATGGCTACACCTTC
D gene: TRBD1
clone size: few
J gene: TRBJ1-2
V gene: TRBV27

CDR3 protein: CSASDPDFDDSYNEQFF
CDR3 DNA: TGCAGTGCTTCAGACCCAGATTTTGATGACTCCTACAATGAGCAGTTCTTC
D gene: NA
clone size: NA
J gene: TRBJ2-1
V gene: TRBV20-1

CDR3 protein: CASSLNRVWTEAFF
CDR3 DNA: TGTGCCAGCAGCTTAAACAGGGTTTGGACTGAAGCTTTCTTT
D gene: NA
clone size: many
J gene: TRBJ1-1
V gene: TRBV7-2

CDR3 protein: CSATASGRAGATQYF
CDR3 DNA: TGCAGTGCGACCGCGAGCGGGAGGGCCGGGGCGACCCAGTACTTC
D gene: TRBD2
clone size: NA
J gene: TRBJ2-5
V gene: TRBV20-1

CDR3 protein: CASSEITRDRGTDTQYF
CDR3 DNA: TGTGCCAGCAGTGAGATTACCCGGGACAGGGGCACAGATACGCAGTATTTT
D gene: TRBD1
clone size: many
J gene: TRBJ2-3
V gene: TRBV7-9

CDR3 protein: CASHPMTGYNSPLHF
CDR3 DNA: TGTGCCAGCCACCCTATGACAGGCTATAATTCACCCCTCCACTTT
D gene: NA
clone size: NA
J gene: TRBJ1-6
V gene: TRBV7-9

CDR3 protein: CASSPGGTGFSGANVLTF
CDR3 DNA: TGTGCCAGCAGCCCAGGCGGGACAGGGTTCTCCGGGGCCAACGTCCTGACTTTC
D gene: TRBD1
clone size: once
J gene: TRBJ2-6
V gene: TRBV3-1

CDR3 protein: CASSWTGAPASTDTQYF
CDR3 DNA: TGTGCCAGCAGTTGGACAGGGGCGCCGGCTAGCACAGATACGCAGTATTTT
D gene: TRBD1
clone size: few
J gene: TRBJ2-3
V gene: TRBV13